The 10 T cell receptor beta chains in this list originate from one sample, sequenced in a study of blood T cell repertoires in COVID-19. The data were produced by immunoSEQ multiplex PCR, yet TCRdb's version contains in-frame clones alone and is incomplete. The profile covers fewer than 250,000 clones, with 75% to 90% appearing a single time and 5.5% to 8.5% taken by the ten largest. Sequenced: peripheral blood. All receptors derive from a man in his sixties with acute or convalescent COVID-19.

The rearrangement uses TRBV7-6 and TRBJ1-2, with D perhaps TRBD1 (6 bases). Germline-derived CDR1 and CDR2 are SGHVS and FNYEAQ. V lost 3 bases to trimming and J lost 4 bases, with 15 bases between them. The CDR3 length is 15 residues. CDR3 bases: TGTGCCAGCAGCTTGGATGGGGGCGGATCCTATGGCTACACCTTC. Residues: CASSLDGGGSYGYTF.

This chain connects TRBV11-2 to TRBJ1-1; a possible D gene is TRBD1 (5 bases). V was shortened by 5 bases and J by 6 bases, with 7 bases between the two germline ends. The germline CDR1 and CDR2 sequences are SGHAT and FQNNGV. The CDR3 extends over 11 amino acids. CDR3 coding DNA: TGTGCCAGCAGCGAACAGGCTGAAGCTTTCTTT. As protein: CASSEQAEAFF.

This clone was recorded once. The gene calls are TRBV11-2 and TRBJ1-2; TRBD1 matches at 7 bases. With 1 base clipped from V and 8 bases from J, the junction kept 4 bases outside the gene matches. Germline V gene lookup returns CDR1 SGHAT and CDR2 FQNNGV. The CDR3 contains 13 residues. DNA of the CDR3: TGTGCCAGCAGCTTAGTGACAGGGTTGGGCTACACCTTC. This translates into CASSLVTGLGYTF.

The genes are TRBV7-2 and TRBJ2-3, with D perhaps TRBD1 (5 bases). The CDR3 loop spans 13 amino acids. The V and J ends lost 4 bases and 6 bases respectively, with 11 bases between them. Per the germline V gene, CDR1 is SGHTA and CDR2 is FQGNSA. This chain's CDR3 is CASSSLQADTQYF. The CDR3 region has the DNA TGTGCCAGCAGCTCCTTACAGGCGGATACGCAGTATTTT.

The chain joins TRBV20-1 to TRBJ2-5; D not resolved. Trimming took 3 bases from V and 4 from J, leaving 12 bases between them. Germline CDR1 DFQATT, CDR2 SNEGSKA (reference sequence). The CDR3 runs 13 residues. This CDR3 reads CSASVAGSETQYF. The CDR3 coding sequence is TGCAGTGCTAGTGTAGCCGGTTCAGAGACCCAGTACTTC.

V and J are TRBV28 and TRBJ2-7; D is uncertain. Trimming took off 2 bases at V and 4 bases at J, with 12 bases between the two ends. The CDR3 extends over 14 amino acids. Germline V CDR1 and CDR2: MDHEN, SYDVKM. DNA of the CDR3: TGTGCCAGCAGTTTAAGTCCAGTAATGTACGAGCAGTACTTC. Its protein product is CASSLSPVMYEQYF.

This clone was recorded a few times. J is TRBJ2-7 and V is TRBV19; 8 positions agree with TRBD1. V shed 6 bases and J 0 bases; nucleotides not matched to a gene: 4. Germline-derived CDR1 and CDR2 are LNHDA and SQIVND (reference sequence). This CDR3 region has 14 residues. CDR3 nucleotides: TGTGCCAGTAGAGGAGGGACAGGCTCCTACGAGCAGTACTTC. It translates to CASRGGTGSYEQYF.

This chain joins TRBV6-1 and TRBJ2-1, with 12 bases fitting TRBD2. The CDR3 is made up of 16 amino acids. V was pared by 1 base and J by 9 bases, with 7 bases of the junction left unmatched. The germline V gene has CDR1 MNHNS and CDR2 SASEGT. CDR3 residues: CASSEGLAGAGSEQFF. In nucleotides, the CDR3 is TGTGCCAGCAGTGAAGGACTAGCGGGAGCCGGCAGTGAGCAGTTCTTC.

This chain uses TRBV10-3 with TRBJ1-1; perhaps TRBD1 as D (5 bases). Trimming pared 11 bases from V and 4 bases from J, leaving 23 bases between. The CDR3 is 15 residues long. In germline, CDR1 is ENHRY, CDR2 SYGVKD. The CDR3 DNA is TGTGCCGCCCACGCGGGGACCACAGGAGGCACTGAAGCTTTCTTT. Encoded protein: CAAHAGTTGGTEAFF.

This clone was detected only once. CDR3 bases: TGTGCCAGCAGTCGGACTAGCGGAAACATTCAGTACTTC. Translated, it gives CASSRTSGNIQYF. The V gene is TRBV6-5, the J gene TRBJ2-4; 10 bases are a match to TRBD2. The V gene's germline CDR1 is MNHEY and CDR2 SVGAGI. With V trimmed by 5 bases and J by 6 bases, 1 base remained unmatched. The CDR3 spans 13 residues.